A selection of T cell receptor beta chains follows, all from one sample in a study of blood T cell repertoires in COVID-19. TCRdb's table, derived via immunoSEQ multiplex PCR, lists solely in-frame clones and lacks some. The sample gives roughly 150,000 clones, 70% to 90% of which show up once; approximately 6.9% is in the top ten. The material sequenced was peripheral blood. These receptors were obtained from a man older than 75 with COVID-19, enrolled during active disease. The CDR3 runs from the conserved cysteine through the conserved F or W. D genes are given only for firm matches. Only some rows state a clone size, as once, few, many or a class for expanded clones.

v_gene	j_gene	abundance	d_gene	CDR3nt	CDR3aa
TRBV10-3	TRBJ2-2	once	-	TGTGCCATCAGTGAGTCCGCCGGCACCGGGGAGCTGTTTTTT	CAISESAGTGELFF
TRBV6-5	TRBJ2-1	few	-	TGTGCCAGCAGTTACGCGGGACAGAAAGACAATGAGCAGTTCTTC	CASSYAGQKDNEQFF
TRBV19	TRBJ1-6	-	TRBD1	TGTGCCAGTAGTATCGGGACAGGGACTTCACCCCTCCACTTT	CASSIGTGTSPLHF
TRBV6-5	TRBJ1-2	-	-	TGTGCCAGCAGGGCCGACTCGACCCGCGGCTACACCTTC	CASRADSTRGYTF
TRBV7-2	TRBJ1-5	once	TRBD1	TGTGCCAGCAGCTTAGACGGCAGGGGGCAGCCCCAGCATTTT	CASSLDGRGQPQHF
TRBV28	TRBJ2-5	-	-	TGTGCCAGCGAGGATTCGGAACGACAAGAGACCCAGTACTTC	CASEDSERQETQYF
TRBV11-2	TRBJ2-7	-	-	TGTGCCAGCAGCTTAGGTCGTCAGAACGAGCAGTACTTC	CASSLGRQNEQYF
TRBV10-3	TRBJ1-2	-	-	TGTGCCATCAGTGAACTGTCCGTTGGTGGCTACACCTTC	CAISELSVGGYTF
TRBV6-5	TRBJ1-5	-	TRBD1	TGTGCCAGCAGTCCCGACCAACAGGGGGGAGGGCCCCAGCATTTT	CASSPDQQGGGPQHF
TRBV6-1	TRBJ2-1	-	TRBD2	TGTGCCAGCAAAGAGCGGGGGGGCCGGGATGAGCAGTTCTTC	CASKERGGRDEQFF
TRBV9	TRBJ1-1	-	-	TGTGCCAGCAGCGTGGGGCCCACAATCGACACTGAAGCTTTCTTT	CASSVGPTIDTEAFF
TRBV7-6	TRBJ2-2	-	-	TGTGCCAGCAGCCGAACACATAGGGGCACCGGGGAGCTGTTTTTT	CASSRTHRGTGELFF
TRBV2	TRBJ1-4	once	-	TGTGCCAGCAGTCCTTTGGGTCGAGGCGAAAAACTGTTTTTT	CASSPLGRGEKLFF
TRBV25-1	TRBJ2-6	-	-	TGTGCCAGCAGTGAATCCCGAGGACAGTCTGGGGCCAACGTCCTGACTTTC	CASSESRGQSGANVLTF
TRBV10-3	TRBJ1-1	-	-	TGTGCCATCAGTGGCTCGGGGAGCACTGAAGCTTTCTTT	CAISGSGSTEAFF
TRBV6-6	TRBJ1-2	-	-	TGTGCCAGCAGACCTGGAGGGGACTATGGCTACACCTTC	CASRPGGDYGYTF
TRBV7-9	TRBJ2-7	-	TRBD2	TGTGCCAGCAGCTTATATAGCGGGGCGAACGAGCAGTACTTC	CASSLYSGANEQYF
TRBV18	TRBJ1-5	-	TRBD1	TGTGCCAGCTCACCGACAGGGGAAGATCAGCCCCAGCATTTT	CASSPTGEDQPQHF
TRBV18	TRBJ1-1	-	-	TGTGCCAGCTCACCCCTAAGGAACACTGAAGCTTTCTTT	CASSPLRNTEAFF
TRBV5-6	TRBJ1-3	-	-	TGTGCCAGCAGCTGGGGAGGGACCACCTCTGGAAACACCATATATTTT	CASSWGGTTSGNTIYF
TRBV4-1	TRBJ2-5	-	TRBD2	TGCGCCAGCAGCCAAGATTCAAGAGCGGGGGGGGCAGAGACCCAGTACTTC	CASSQDSRAGGAETQYF
TRBV5-1	TRBJ2-5	-	-	TGCGCCAGCAGCTTGTTGCGGGAGACCCAGTACTTC	CASSLLRETQYF
TRBV5-3	TRBJ1-1	-	TRBD1	TGTGCCAGAAGCTTGGGACAGGGGCGATTCGGAGGGCACACTGAAGCTTTCTTT	CARSLGQGRFGGHTEAFF
TRBV19	TRBJ1-2	few	TRBD1	TGTGCCAGTATGTGGGCAGGGGGGAACTATGGCTACACCTTC	CASMWAGGNYGYTF
TRBV18	TRBJ1-1	once	-	TGTGCCAGCTCACAGGAGGCAAACACTGAAGCTTTCTTT	CASSQEANTEAFF
TRBV18	TRBJ1-6	once	-	TGTGCCAGCTCACCATCTGGACAGCCTTATAATTCACCCCTCCACTTT	CASSPSGQPYNSPLHF
TRBV5-1	TRBJ2-1	-	TRBD2	TGCGCCAGCAGCAAGGACGGGGGGCGGGGGGGCTACAATGAGCAGTTCTTC	CASSKDGGRGGYNEQFF
TRBV5-4	TRBJ2-7	-	-	TGTGCCAGCAGCCGGAGGGACAGCTACGAGCAGTACTTC	CASSRRDSYEQYF
TRBV19	TRBJ1-5	-	TRBD1	TGTGCCAGTGCCGGGACAGGCAATCAGCCCCAGCATTTT	CASAGTGNQPQHF
TRBV6-5	TRBJ1-2	few	-	TGTGCCAGCAGTTACCACCCGCCGAGCTATGGCTACACCTTC	CASSYHPPSYGYTF
TRBV6-5	TRBJ1-4	-	-	TGTGCCAGCAGCCCCTCCGACAGACTTAATGAAAAACTGTTTTTT	CASSPSDRLNEKLFF
TRBV19	TRBJ1-5	-	TRBD1	TGTGCCAGTAGTATAGGGCCCCGGGACAGGTACTATAGCAATCAGCCCCAGCATTTT	CASSIGPRDRYYSNQPQHF
TRBV6-2/TRBV6-3	TRBJ2-3	-	-	TGTGCCAGCAGTTACATAAGGAGATTACGCACAGATACGCAGTATTTT	CASSYIRRLRTDTQYF
TRBV7-2	TRBJ1-1	-	TRBD1	TGTGCCAGCAGACGACAGGGTAGGGGCGAAGCTTTCTTT	CASRRQGRGEAFF
TRBV7-9	TRBJ1-5	-	-	TGTGCCAGCAGCTTATCGGTGGGAGACCACGAGCATTTT	CASSLSVGDHEHF
TRBV12-5	TRBJ2-2	-	TRBD1	TGTGCTAGTGGTTCACAGACAGGGGTTGGGTCCGGGGAGCTGTTTTTT	CASGSQTGVGSGELFF
TRBV9	TRBJ1-2	once	-	TGTGCCAGCAGCGGGGGGGACGCCGACTATGGCTACACCTTC	CASSGGDADYGYTF
TRBV5-5	TRBJ2-5	-	TRBD1	TGTGCCAGCAGCACCCCGACAGGGGAGGAGACCCAGTACTTC	CASSTPTGEETQYF
TRBV6-5	TRBJ2-5	-	TRBD1	TGTGCCAGCAGTTACGGAAGGGGGCGCGGGGAGACCCAGTACTTC	CASSYGRGRGETQYF
TRBV11-2	TRBJ2-5	once	TRBD1	TGTGCCAGCAGCCCTGGACAGGCCACGTACCAAGAGACCCAGTACTTC	CASSPGQATYQETQYF
TRBV5-1	TRBJ1-6	-	-	TGCGCCAGCAGCTTGGAGGGGTCCTCACCCCTCCACTTT	CASSLEGSSPLHF
TRBV5-1	TRBJ2-5	-	-	TGCGCCAGCAGCTTTGCATCAGCGCCCCAAGAGACCCAGTACTTC	CASSFASAPQETQYF